A single sample is the source of the 13 T cell receptor beta chains below, sequenced in a study of CD4+ T cells in melanoma. The assay was immunoSEQ multiplex PCR, and TCRdb's table has in-frame clones only and misses some. The sample carries 9,000 to 13,000 clones, about three quarters recorded once. Sequencing was performed on cells from a culture (not recorded whether cultured in vitro). The origin of the receptors is a human donor with melanoma.

The rearrangement links TRBV7-3 to TRBJ2-3; 10 positions match TRBD2. This CDR3 has 15 amino acids. From germline, CDR1 is SGHTA and CDR2 FQGTGA. V lost 5 bases and J lost 3; bases outside the gene matches: 5. The chain's CDR3 is CASSVSGGETDTQYF. CDR3 nucleotides: TGTGCCAGCAGCGTCAGCGGGGGGGAAACAGATACGCAGTATTTT.

The V call is TRBV23-1, the J call TRBJ1-2; D possibly corresponds to TRBD1 (5 bases). TRBV23-1 is assigned to the ORF class and has an uncertain function. V shed 6 bases and J shed 7 bases, with 12 bases lying between them. The CDR3 extends over 12 amino acids. CDR3 region: CASRHPGGGYTF. The DNA of the CDR3 is TGCGCCAGCAGACATCCGGGGGGTGGCTACACCTTC.

Judged by abundance, this clone is medium-sized. The V gene is TRBV2, the J gene TRBJ1-6; D is uncertain. V was shortened by 3 bases and J by 8 bases, with 11 bases between the two germline ends. Germline V gene data show CDR1 as SNHLY and CDR2 as FYNNEI. The CDR3 contains 14 residues. CDR3 loop: CASSELRTDSPLHF. The DNA of the CDR3 is TGTGCCAGCAGTGAGTTGAGAACGGATTCACCCCTCCACTTT. Using reference TRBV2 and TRBJ1-6 for the parts outside the CDR3, the full variable domain is EPEVTQTPSHQVTQMGQEVILRCVPISNHLYFYWYRQILGQKVEFLVSFYNNEISEKSEIFDDQFSVERPDGSNFTLKIRSTKLEDSAMYFCASSELRTDSPLHFGNGTRLTVT.

By proportion, this clone is medium-sized (0.01 to 0.1%). This chain uses TRBV2 with TRBJ2-1; 10 nucleotides match TRBD2. Germline loops: CDR1 SNHLY, CDR2 FYNNEI. This CDR3 spans 20 amino acids. The V and J ends lost 5 bases and 0 bases, in that order; junction bases with no gene match: 16. CDR3 nucleotides: TGTGCCAGCAGTACTACCCTAGGAGCGGGGGGGAGTTTCTCCTACAATGAGCAGTTCTTC. This codes for CASSTTLGAGGSFSYNEQFF.

CDR3 in amino acids: CASSSRDRGREQYF. The CDR3 coding sequence is TGTGCCAGCAGTAGCCGGGACAGGGGGAGGGAGCAGTACTTC. The chain couples TRBV6-5 to TRBJ2-7; 11 nucleotides agree with TRBD1. This CDR3 contains 14 residues. Germline V gene sequence: CDR1 MNHEY, CDR2 SVGAGI. V shed 5 bases and J 7 bases; nucleotides not matched to a gene: 7.

This chain links TRBV15 with TRBJ1-5; D might be TRBD1 (6 bases). The CDR3 contains 15 residues. The V end was cut by 3 bases, the J end by 6 bases, with 15 bases between. The V gene's germline CDR1 is LNHNV and CDR2 YYDKDF (reference sequence). The CDR3 spells CATSRPGAESQPQHF. In DNA, the CDR3 is TGTGCCACCAGCAGGCCAGGGGCGGAAAGTCAGCCCCAGCATTTT.

This clone has just a few counts. This chain connects TRBV5-8 to TRBJ1-3; a weak D match, TRBD1 (6 bases). V lost 0 bases and J lost 0, with 13 bases in between. This CDR3 is 17 amino acids long. Germline V gene data show CDR1 as SGHTS and CDR2 as YDEGEE. This CDR3 reads CASSLAFVGGSGNTIYF. For the CDR3, the DNA is TGTGCCAGCAGCTTGGCCTTTGTAGGGGGCTCTGGAAACACCATATATTTT. The full variable domain, its missing parts supplied by reference TRBV5-8 and TRBJ1-3, is EAGVTQSPTHLIKTRGQQATLRCSPISGHTSVYWYQQALGLGLQFLLWYDEGEERNRGNFPPRFSGRQFPNYSSELNVNALELEDSALYLCASSLAFVGGSGNTIYFGEGSWLTVV.

The chain carries TRBV5-1 and TRBJ1-5; possible D gene TRBD1, 5 bases. The germline V gene has CDR1 SGHRS and CDR2 YFSETQ. The CDR3 is 15 residues long. Trimming took 1 base from V and 4 from J, leaving 12 bases between them. The CDR3 bases are TGCGCCAGCAGCTTGACAGCCGGGGGGAATCAGCCCCAGCATTTT. It is translated as CASSLTAGGNQPQHF.

In nucleotides, the CDR3 is TGCGCCAGCAGCACAGGACAGGGATTGGAGACCCAGTACTTC. As protein: CASSTGQGLETQYF. The V gene is TRBV5-1, the J gene TRBJ2-5; 8 nucleotides line up with TRBD1. Germline V lookup: CDR1 SGHRS, CDR2 YFSETQ. With 4 bases clipped from V and 5 bases from J, the junction kept 7 bases outside the gene matches. There are 14 residues in the CDR3. Drawing the rest from reference TRBV5-1 and TRBJ2-5, the complete variable domain is KAGVTQTPRYLIKTRGQQVTLSCSPISGHRSVSWYQQTPGQGLQFLFEYFSETQRNKGNFPGRFSGRQFSNSRSEMNVSTLELGDSALYLCASSTGQGLETQYFGPGTRLLVL.

This clone was counted only a few times. The rearrangement uses TRBV19 and TRBJ2-1; maybe TRBD2 (6 bases). Per germline, CDR1 LNHDA and CDR2 SQIVND (reference sequence). The CDR3 extends over 14 amino acids. With 4 bases removed from V and 9 bases from J, the gap between germline ends came to 16 bases. The CDR3 sequence: CASSNGAGGGEQFF. The CDR3 nucleotides are TGTGCCAGTAGTAATGGGGCCGGGGGAGGTGAGCAGTTCTTC.

J is TRBJ2-3 and V is TRBV30; 11 bases align to TRBD2. This CDR3 is 15 amino acids long. After removal of 3 bases from V and 2 bases from J, the junction contained 4 bases not matched to a gene. Per germline, CDR1 GTSNPN and CDR2 SVGIG (reference sequence). The CDR3 spells CAWRASGGYTDTQYF. The CDR3 region has the DNA TGTGCCTGGAGGGCTAGCGGGGGGTACACAGATACGCAGTATTTT.

This clone has a single count. V and J are TRBV13 and TRBJ2-2; TRBD1 aligns across 9 bases. In germline, CDR1 is PRHDT, CDR2 FYEKMQ (reference sequence). V lost 4 bases, J lost 6 bases, and 12 bases stayed unmatched. The CDR3 is made up of 17 amino acids. Here the CDR3 reads CASSSLGTGSPAGELFF. The DNA of the CDR3 is TGTGCCAGCAGCTCGCTTGGGACAGGGTCTCCCGCCGGGGAGCTGTTTTTT.

In DNA, the CDR3 is TGTGCCAGCAGCCCAAGAGGACCTAGCACAGATACGCAGTATTTT. Translating gives CASSPRGPSTDTQYF. V usage is TRBV7-9 and J usage is TRBJ2-3; D is undetermined. CDR3 length: 15 residues. V was trimmed by 5 bases and J by 0 bases, leaving 12 bases between them. Germline V gene lookup returns CDR1 SEHNR and CDR2 FQNEAQ (reference sequence).